The 27 T cell receptor beta chains given below trace back to one sample, sequenced in a study of blood T cell repertoires in COVID-19. Assay used: immunoSEQ multiplex PCR; TCRdb lists only in-frame clones, some missing. The sample lists hundreds of thousands of clones, 70% to 90% occurring once. The specimen was peripheral blood. The receptors originated from a woman aged 60-75 years with COVID-19, enrolled during active disease.

J is TRBJ2-3 and V is TRBV30; D ambiguous. Germline lookup yields CDR1 GTSNPN and CDR2 SVGIG (reference sequence). The length of the CDR3 is 13 residues. The V gene lost 0 bases and the J gene lost 1 base, with 5 bases spanning the gap. The CDR3 spells CAWSVRGTDTQYF. CDR3 sequence (DNA): TGTGCCTGGAGTGTACGGGGCACAGATACGCAGTATTTT.

This clone was counted between two and nine times. This sequence joins TRBV4-2 and TRBJ2-3, with D perhaps matching TRBD2 (6 bases). The CDR3 is 12 residues long. V dropped 4 bases and J dropped 5 bases, with 7 bases sitting between them. Germline V gene sequence: CDR1 LGHNA, CDR2 YNFKEQ. CDR3 DNA sequence: TGTGCCAGCAGCCGGGAGGAAGATACGCAGTATTTT. Translation: CASSREEDTQYF.

This chain uses TRBV5-1 with TRBJ2-5, with 8 bases aligning to TRBD2. This CDR3 region has 15 residues. J gave up 5 bases and V 4 bases, and 10 bases lay outside the gene matches. The germline gives CDR1 SGHRS, CDR2 YFSETQ. DNA of the CDR3: TGCGCCAGCAGCACCCTTCGGGGGGGGCGGGAGACCCAGTACTTC. Amino acid sequence: CASSTLRGGRETQYF.

J is TRBJ2-7 and V is TRBV5-1; 11 nucleotides agree with TRBD1. The trim removed 4 bases at V and 3 bases at J, leaving 3 bases unmatched. Germline CDR1 SGHRS, CDR2 YFSETQ. The CDR3 spans 14 residues. The CDR3: CASSPGQGVYEQYF. Here the CDR3 DNA reads TGCGCCAGCAGCCCGGGACAGGGGGTCTACGAGCAGTACTTC.

The chain has TRBV13 and TRBJ1-5; D is perhaps TRBD1 (6 bases). The V gene lost 4 bases and the J gene lost 3 bases, with 13 bases spanning the gap. This CDR3 region has 15 residues. Germline CDR1 PRHDT, CDR2 FYEKMQ (reference sequence). CDR3 in amino acids: CASSSTGTPNQPQHF. In nucleotides, the CDR3 is TGTGCCAGCAGCTCCACCGGGACACCCAATCAGCCCCAGCATTTT.

This clone showed up just a few times. The rearrangement uses TRBV9 and TRBJ2-5; D is perhaps TRBD2 (6 bases). CDR1 SGDLS and CDR2 YYNGEE come from the germline V gene. Trimming took off 2 bases at V and 0 bases at J, with 11 bases between the two ends. This CDR3 region has 15 residues. CDR3 bases: TGTGCCAGCAGCGTCTTCGGGGGAGACCAAGAGACCCAGTACTTC. Its translation is CASSVFGGDQETQYF.

V and J are TRBV20-1 and TRBJ1-2; D uncertain. Germline V gives CDR1 DFQATT, CDR2 SNEGSKA (reference sequence). This CDR3 contains 11 residues. Trimming took 4 bases from V and 0 from J, leaving 3 bases between them. The CDR3 protein is CSATANYGYTF. CDR3 DNA: TGCAGTGCTACCGCTAACTATGGCTACACCTTC.

The chain employs TRBV5-1 and TRBJ2-7; 13 bases match TRBD2. The V gene's germline CDR1 is SGHRS and CDR2 YFSETQ. J lost 8 bases, V lost 4 bases, and 6 bases had no gene match. This CDR3 has 14 residues. The CDR3 DNA sequence: TGCGCCAGCAGCACCGGGACTAGCGGGGTACAGCAGTACTTC. Encoded protein: CASSTGTSGVQQYF.

This clone was detected once. J is TRBJ1-2 and V is TRBV6-1, with D perhaps TRBD1 (5 bases). V shed 3 bases and J shed 7 bases, with 12 bases lying between them. This CDR3 has 13 residues. In germline, CDR1 is MNHNS, CDR2 SASEGT. The CDR3 region is CASSDQTVTGYTF. The CDR3 DNA follows: TGTGCCAGCAGTGACCAGACAGTGACTGGCTACACCTTC.

This sequence joins TRBV7-3 and TRBJ2-2; D is ambiguous. V lost 0 bases, J lost 0 bases, and 11 bases lay in between. The CDR3 loop spans 17 amino acids. CDR1 SGHTA and CDR2 FQGTGA come from the germline V gene. CDR3 in DNA: TGTGCCAGCAGCTTAACGTATGCAGGTTCGAACACCGGGGAGCTGTTTTTT. Translating gives CASSLTYAGSNTGELFF.

CDR3 residues: CASSPGGAVSYEQYF. The CDR3 DNA sequence: TGTGCCAGCAGCCCCGGGGGGGCCGTCTCTTACGAGCAGTACTTC. This chain connects TRBV6-5 to TRBJ2-7; 8 positions agree with TRBD2. The CDR3 is made up of 15 amino acids. Germline V gene sequence: CDR1 MNHEY, CDR2 SVGAGI. V gave up 6 bases and J gave up 4 bases; unmatched junction bases: 11.

V gene TRBV5-1 combines with J gene TRBJ2-2; TRBD2 matches 11 bases. Germline lookup yields CDR1 SGHRS and CDR2 YFSETQ. CDR3 size: 16 residues. V lost 4 bases to trimming and J lost 4 bases; unmatched junction nucleotides: 6. The CDR3 DNA sequence: TGCGCCAGCAGCGGTAGCGGGGGGGCCGGCACCGGGGAGCTGTTTTTT. Translating gives CASSGSGGAGTGELFF.

J is TRBJ2-4 and V is TRBV2, with 7 positions matching TRBD1. CDR3 length: 15 amino acids. CDR1 is SNHLY and CDR2 is FYNNEI in the germline V gene. Germline trimming cut 6 bases from V and 7 bases from J; bases unmatched to any gene: 12. The CDR3 nucleotides are TGTGCCAGCAGCAAAGCCGACAGGGATATGAACATTCAGTACTTC. This gives the protein CASSKADRDMNIQYF.

J is TRBJ1-5 and V is TRBV28; D is possibly TRBD1 (5 bases). This CDR3 region has 14 residues. Germline values: CDR1 MDHEN, CDR2 SYDVKM. The V end was cut by 0 bases, the J end by 5 bases, with 8 bases between. The CDR3 nucleotides read TGTGCCAGCAGTTTATGGGGGACTTATCAGCCCCAGCATTTT. Protein product: CASSLWGTYQPQHF. The variable domain in full, with the rest retrieved from reference TRBV28 and TRBJ1-5, is DVKVTQSSRYLVKRTGEKVFLECVQDMDHENMFWYRQDPGLGLRLIYFSYDVKMKEKGDIPEGYSVSREKKERFSLILESASTNQTSMYLCASSLWGTYQPQHFGDGTRLSIL.

J is TRBJ2-2 and V is TRBV5-1, with 8 bases aligning to TRBD1. CDR1 is SGHRS, CDR2 YFSETQ, per germline. Germline trimming cut 4 bases from V and 7 bases from J; bases unmatched to any gene: 6. The CDR3 length is 14 residues. CDR3 nucleotides: TGCGCCAGCAGCCTAGTACAGGGGGACGGGGAGCTGTTTTTT. Protein: CASSLVQGDGELFF.

The chain links TRBV5-1 to TRBJ1-4; D perhaps matches TRBD1 (5 bases). Germline V CDR1 and CDR2: SGHRS, YFSETQ. The CDR3 covers 16 residues. Between the trimmed V and J ends, which lost 4 bases and 0 bases, there was a span of 13 bases. The CDR3: CASSGSQAATNEKLFF. As DNA, the CDR3 is TGCGCCAGCAGCGGATCACAGGCCGCAACTAATGAAAAACTGTTTTTT.

CDR3 region: CSASRLAGGPETQYF. The DNA of the CDR3 is TGCAGTGCTAGTAGATTAGCGGGGGGGCCTGAGACCCAGTACTTC. The chain couples TRBV20-1 to TRBJ2-5, with 11 bases lining up with TRBD2. This CDR3 has 15 amino acids. V lost 3 bases and J lost 5; bases outside the gene matches: 8. From germline, CDR1 is DFQATT and CDR2 SNEGSKA (reference sequence).

The J gene is TRBJ2-7, the V gene TRBV4-1; a possible D gene is TRBD2 (6 bases). Looked up from germline, CDR1 is MGHRA and CDR2 is YSYEKL. V was pared by 2 bases and J by 5 bases, with 16 bases between. The CDR3 contains 15 residues. CDR3 nucleotide sequence: TGCGCCAGCAGCCAACTACCAGGGACTCGCCACGAGCAGTACTTC. This encodes CASSQLPGTRHEQYF.

V gene TRBV4-1 combines with J gene TRBJ1-5; 8 positions match TRBD1. Losses at the gene ends were 0 bases for V and 4 bases for J; bases not matched to a gene: 5. CDR3 length: 16 residues. Looked up from germline, CDR1 is MGHRA and CDR2 is YSYEKL. The CDR3 sequence: CASSQDMGTGNQPQHF. For the CDR3, the DNA is TGCGCCAGCAGCCAAGATATGGGGACAGGTAATCAGCCCCAGCATTTT.

This sequence joins TRBV6-5 and TRBJ2-1; D might be TRBD1 (6 bases). V lost 5 bases and J lost 8, with 16 bases in between. Germline V gene data show CDR1 as MNHEY and CDR2 as SVGAGI. CDR3 length: 14 residues. The CDR3 spells CASSRSGQFDEQFF. CDR3 sequence (DNA): TGTGCCAGCAGTCGTTCGGGACAATTTGATGAGCAGTTCTTC.

V is TRBV19 and J is TRBJ2-1; 10 bases are shared with TRBD1. The CDR3 sequence is 17 residues long. CDR1 LNHDA and CDR2 SQIVND come from the germline V gene (reference sequence). J gave up 5 bases and V 5 bases, and 12 bases lay outside the gene matches. The CDR3 DNA sequence: TGTGCCAGTAGTTTCAGACACCGACAGGGGGCCCACAATGAGCAGTTCTTC. Its translation is CASSFRHRQGAHNEQFF.

The chain recombines TRBV5-1 with TRBJ2-7; maybe TRBD2 (6 bases). CDR3 length: 15 amino acids. Germline V lookup: CDR1 SGHRS, CDR2 YFSETQ. V lost 0 bases, J lost 6 bases, and 16 bases lay in between. The CDR3 region is CASSLGEAEGSEQYF. The CDR3 DNA follows: TGCGCCAGCAGCTTGGGGGAGGCTGAAGGTAGCGAGCAGTACTTC.

The CDR3 spells CASSLIGQDLTDTQYF. As DNA, the CDR3 is TGCGCCAGCAGCCTAATCGGACAGGACCTCACAGATACGCAGTATTTT. The gene calls are TRBV5-1 and TRBJ2-3; 7 nucleotides agree with TRBD1. This CDR3 spans 16 amino acids. The germline V gene has CDR1 SGHRS and CDR2 YFSETQ. J gave up 2 bases and V 4 bases, and 10 bases lay outside the gene matches.

This rearrangement joins TRBV19 to TRBJ2-3; weak D call: TRBD2 (5 bases). The CDR3 consists of 16 residues. Trimming pared 0 bases from V and 3 bases from J, leaving 13 bases between. CDR1 LNHDA and CDR2 SQIVND come from the germline V gene (reference sequence). CDR3 coding DNA: TGTGCCAGTAGTATAGATCCGAGACTAATAACAGATACGCAGTATTTT. It yields the protein CASSIDPRLITDTQYF.

This chain links TRBV4-1 with TRBJ2-5, with a possible D match to TRBD1 (6 bases). Trimming pared 5 bases from V and 4 bases from J, leaving 20 bases between. Germline assignment: CDR1 MGHRA and CDR2 YSYEKL. There are 16 residues in the CDR3. CDR3 amino acids: CASSVSPTGTPETQYF. DNA for the CDR3: TGCGCCAGCAGCGTAAGCCCCACAGGGACCCCAGAGACCCAGTACTTC.

The rearrangement joins TRBV7-3 to TRBJ2-5; TRBD1 is a possible D gene (5 bases). Trimming cost V 1 base and J 1 base, with 13 bases left between them. The CDR3 totals 16 residues. Germline V gene lookup returns CDR1 SGHTA and CDR2 FQGTGA. DNA for the CDR3: TGTGCCAGCAGCTTAAGCGCAGGGTCGGGCCAAGAGACCCAGTACTTC. As protein: CASSLSAGSGQETQYF.

V and J are TRBV7-8 and TRBJ1-1; tentatively, D is TRBD1 (6 bases). There are 13 residues in the CDR3. Trimming cost V 4 bases and J 7 bases, with 13 bases left between them. Germline V gene sequence: CDR1 SGHVS, CDR2 FQNEAQ. Here the CDR3 reads CASSSYRADEAFF. Written as DNA, the CDR3 is TGTGCCAGCAGCTCCTACAGGGCCGATGAAGCTTTCTTT.